This TCR beta chain was identified in a study of identical twins. Broader study findings: These conclusions were based on statistical analysis (cross-sectional, not following the same donors). Partial confounding of zero-insertion analyses by invariant MAIT and iNKT cells was possible.

On this clonotype itself: Its antigen is unidentified.

TCRdb ran MiXCR on the 5' RACE reads and lists one entry per CDR3 protein. The sample yields about 700,000 distinct CDR3 sequences, 8.6% seen once. This CDR3 spans 18 amino acids. CDR1 and CDR2 from the germline V gene are DFQATT and SNEGSKA (reference sequence). The ends were cut back, 4 bases at V and 2 bases at J, with 27 bases in the middle. This sample was shared with a second study, whose subject was yellow fever vaccine responses in identical twins.

Sequences were obtained from PBMCs. The chain joins TRBV20-1 to TRBJ2-7; either TRBD1 or TRBD2 may supply D (8 bases each). The TCR sequence derives from a woman aged 18-29 years in good health. CDR3 sequence reads: CSATDRGMWREDPYEQYF. Written as DNA, the CDR3 is TGCAGTGCTACCGACAGGGGTATGTGGCGGGAGGATCCCTACGAGCAGTACTTC.